These T cell receptor beta chains were read from a single sample in a study of T cell responses to AZD1222 COVID-19 vaccine. Sequencing used immunoSEQ multiplex PCR; TCRdb keeps in-frame clones, though not all of them. The profile shows fewer than 150,000 clones, nearly 90% of them singletons. The sequences come from peripheral blood, collected 28 days after the second AZD1222 dose. These receptors all come from an adult who received the AZD1222 COVID-19 vaccine. CDR3s include the opening cysteine and the closing phenylalanine or tryptophan. The D gene is left open where the match is weak. Rows give clone size only sometimes, using once, few, many, or a class for an expanded clone.

D gene	clone size	V gene	J gene	CDR3 DNA	CDR3 protein
TRBD1	NA	TRBV7-9	TRBJ2-1	TGTGCCAGCAGCTTTTTTGGGACAGGGGGTTTTGGGGGTCGCAATGAGCAGTTCTTC	CASSFFGTGGFGGRNEQFF
NA	once	TRBV7-3	TRBJ2-2	TGTGCCAGCAGCTTAACTCAAGGGTCCGGGGAGCTGTTTTTT	CASSLTQGSGELFF
NA	NA	TRBV3-1/TRBV3-2	TRBJ1-2	TGTGCCAGCAGCCATTACCGCAAGGGTGGGGACTATGGCTACACCTTC	CASSHYRKGGDYGYTF
NA	NA	TRBV10-3	TRBJ1-2	TGTGCCACAAAACGAGGAAACTATGGCTACACCTTC	CATKRGNYGYTF
TRBD1	NA	TRBV10-3	TRBJ2-3	TGTGCCACCTCCGGGACAGGTCGTTTCCCCACCACAGATACGCAGTATTTT	CATSGTGRFPTTDTQYF
NA	NA	TRBV4-1	TRBJ1-5	TGCGCCAGCTCGTACTTGGGTCGCAATCAGCCCCAGCATTTT	CASSYLGRNQPQHF
TRBD1	NA	TRBV6-5	TRBJ1-2	TGTGCCAGCAGTTCGGGACAGGGGGCGAGGGGCTACACCTTC	CASSSGQGARGYTF
TRBD1	NA	TRBV3-1/TRBV3-2	TRBJ2-7	TGTGCCAGCAGCCAAGATAAGGACAGGCACTACGAGCAGTACTTC	CASSQDKDRHYEQYF
TRBD1	NA	TRBV2	TRBJ1-4	TGTGCCAGCAGCGAGGGGGGACAGGGCATCTACGCAACTAATGAAAAACTGTTTTTT	CASSEGGQGIYATNEKLFF
NA	NA	TRBV11-2	TRBJ2-7	TGTGCCGGCGGGGTACTAAGCTCCTACGAGCAGTACTTC	CAGGVLSSYEQYF
NA	NA	TRBV30	TRBJ2-7	TGTGCCTGGAGTGAAACAGCATACGAGCAGTACTTC	CAWSETAYEQYF
TRBD2	NA	TRBV6-2/TRBV6-3	TRBJ2-5	TGTGCCAGCAGTTACTTGGGACTAGCGGGACTCCGGGAGACCCAGTACTTC	CASSYLGLAGLRETQYF
NA	NA	TRBV19	TRBJ2-3	TGTGCCAGTAGTATAGGCTTGTACACAGATACGCAGTATTTT	CASSIGLYTDTQYF
NA	NA	TRBV7-9	TRBJ2-3	TGTGCCAGCAGCTTACGGTACAGCCCAGATACGCAGTATTTT	CASSLRYSPDTQYF
NA	NA	TRBV12-3/TRBV12-4	TRBJ1-2	TGTGCCAGCAGTCCTGCGGGCGCCCCTGGCTACACCTTC	CASSPAGAPGYTF
NA	NA	TRBV6-2/TRBV6-3	TRBJ1-5	TGTGCCAGCAGTTACACGGGGGCTCTGAGCAATCAGCCCCAGCATTTT	CASSYTGALSNQPQHF
TRBD2	NA	TRBV5-1	TRBJ2-3	TGCGCCAGCAGCGCTAGCGGGAGGGGGACAGATACGCAGTATTTT	CASSASGRGTDTQYF
NA	NA	TRBV6-5	TRBJ1-2	TGTGCCAGCAGCACCGACGGCCTCGGATATGGCTACACCTTC	CASSTDGLGYGYTF
NA	NA	TRBV6-5	TRBJ2-3	TGTGCCAGCAGTTACTCCATAGCGGACGGAGGACGTACGCAGTATTTT	CASSYSIADGGRTQYF
TRBD2	NA	TRBV24-1	TRBJ2-5	TGTGCCACCAGTGGACTAGCGGGAGAAGAGACCCAGTACTTC	CATSGLAGEETQYF
NA	NA	TRBV5-1	TRBJ1-4	TGCGCCAGCAGCTTTGAGGGTGAAAAACTGTTTTTT	CASSFEGEKLFF
NA	NA	TRBV2	TRBJ2-5	TGTGCCAGGGCAGGGGCTAGCGGTCAAGAGACCCAGTACTTC	CARAGASGQETQYF
TRBD1	NA	TRBV3-1/TRBV3-2	TRBJ2-5	TGTGCCAGCAGCACGGACAGGGAGACCCAGTACTTC	CASSTDRETQYF
NA	NA	TRBV7-9	TRBJ1-2	TGTGCCAGCAGTCGAACAGAAGACTATGGCTACACCTTC	CASSRTEDYGYTF
NA	NA	TRBV20-1	TRBJ2-7	TGCAGTGCTAGTCCATCCGGGGGCTACGAGCAGTACTTC	CSASPSGGYEQYF
NA	NA	TRBV24-1	TRBJ2-3	TGTGCCACCAGTGTGTTAGACAGTAGCACAGATACGCAGTATTTT	CATSVLDSSTDTQYF
TRBD2	NA	TRBV19	TRBJ2-1	TGTGCCAGTAGTACCCTAGCGGGACTAAACAATGAGCAGTTCTTC	CASSTLAGLNNEQFF
NA	NA	TRBV19	TRBJ2-2	TGTGCCAGTAGTCCAGGACGGAACACCGGGGAGCTGTTTTTT	CASSPGRNTGELFF
NA	few	TRBV5-4	TRBJ1-1	TGTGCCAGCAGCTTAGTGGCGAACACTGAAGCTTTCTTT	CASSLVANTEAFF
TRBD1	NA	TRBV5-5	TRBJ1-2	TGTGCCAGCAGCTCATCCGGGACAGGAGGTGGAGGTGGAGGCTACACCTTC	CASSSSGTGGGGGGYTF
TRBD2	NA	TRBV5-1	TRBJ2-3	TGCGCCAGCAGCCCGAAGGGACTAGCGGGATGGGATACGCAGTATTTT	CASSPKGLAGWDTQYF
NA	few	TRBV24-1	TRBJ2-2	TGTGCCACCAGTGACCTCAATTCTTGGGAGCTGTTTTTT	CATSDLNSWELFF
NA	NA	TRBV7-6	TRBJ2-1	TGTGCCAGCAGCCCCACCCGAGCACCTATCGGACAGACCGGCTACAATGAGCAGTTCTTC	CASSPTRAPIGQTGYNEQFF
TRBD1	NA	TRBV6-2/TRBV6-3	TRBJ1-2	TGTGCCAGCAGTTGGGACAGGAGGTTTGGCTACACCTTC	CASSWDRRFGYTF